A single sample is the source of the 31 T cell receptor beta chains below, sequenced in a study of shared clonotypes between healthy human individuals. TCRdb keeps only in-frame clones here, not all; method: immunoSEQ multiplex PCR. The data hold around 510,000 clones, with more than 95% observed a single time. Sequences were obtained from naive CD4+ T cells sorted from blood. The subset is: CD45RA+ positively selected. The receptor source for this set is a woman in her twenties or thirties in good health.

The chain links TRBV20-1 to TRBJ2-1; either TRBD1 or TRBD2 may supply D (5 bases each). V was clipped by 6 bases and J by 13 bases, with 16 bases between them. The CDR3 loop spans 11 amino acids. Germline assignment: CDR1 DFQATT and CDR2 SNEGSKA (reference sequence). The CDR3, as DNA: TGCAGTGCCTCCCCCGGGGCCGATCAGTTCTTC. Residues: CSASPGADQFF.

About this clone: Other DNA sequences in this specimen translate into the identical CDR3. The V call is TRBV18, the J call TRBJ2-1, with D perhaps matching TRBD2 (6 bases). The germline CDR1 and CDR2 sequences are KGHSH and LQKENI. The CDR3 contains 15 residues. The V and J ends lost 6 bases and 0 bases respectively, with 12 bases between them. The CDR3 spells CASSPSESSYNEQFF. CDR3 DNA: TGTGCCAGCTCGCCTAGCGAGAGCTCCTACAATGAGCAGTTCTTC.

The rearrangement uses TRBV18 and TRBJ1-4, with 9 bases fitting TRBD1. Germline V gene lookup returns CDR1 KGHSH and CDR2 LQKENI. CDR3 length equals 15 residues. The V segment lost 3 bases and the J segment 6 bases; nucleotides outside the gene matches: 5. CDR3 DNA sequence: TGTGCCAGCTCACCGAACCGGGACAGGGATGAAAAACTGTTTTTT. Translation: CASSPNRDRDEKLFF. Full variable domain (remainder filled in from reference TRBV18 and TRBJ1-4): NAGVMQNPRHLVRRRGQEARLRCSPMKGHSHVYWYRQLPEEGLKFMVYLQKENIIDESGMPKERFSAEFPKEGPSILRIQQVVRGDSAAYFCASSPNRDRDEKLFFGSGTQLSVL.

In nucleotides, the CDR3 is TGTGCCAGCAGTCGGACTAGGGAAGACACCATATATTTT. This codes for CASSRTREDTIYF. The chain uses TRBV2 and TRBJ1-3; no firm D call. The germline CDR1 and CDR2 sequences are SNHLY and FYNNEI. The length of the CDR3 is 13 residues. Trimming stripped 5 bases from V and 8 bases from J, with 13 bases between.

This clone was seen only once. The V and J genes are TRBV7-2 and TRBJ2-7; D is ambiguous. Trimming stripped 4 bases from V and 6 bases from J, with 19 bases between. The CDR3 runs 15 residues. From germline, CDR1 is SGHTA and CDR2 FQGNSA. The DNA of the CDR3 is TGTGCCAGCAGCTCCAGTTTAGAGGTTCGGAGCGAGCAGTACTTC. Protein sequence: CASSSSLEVRSEQYF.

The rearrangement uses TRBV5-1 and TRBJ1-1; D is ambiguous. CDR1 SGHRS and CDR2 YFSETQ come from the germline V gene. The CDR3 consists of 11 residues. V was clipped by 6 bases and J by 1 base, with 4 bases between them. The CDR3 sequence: CASTGNTEAFF. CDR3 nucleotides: TGCGCCAGCACCGGGAACACTGAAGCTTTCTTT.

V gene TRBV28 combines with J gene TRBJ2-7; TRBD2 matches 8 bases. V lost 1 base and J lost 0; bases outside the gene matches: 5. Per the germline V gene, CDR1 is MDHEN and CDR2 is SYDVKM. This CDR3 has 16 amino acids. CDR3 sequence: CASSLSGGRSSYEQYF. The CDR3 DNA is TGTGCCAGCAGTTTATCGGGCGGGAGGAGCTCCTACGAGCAGTACTTC.

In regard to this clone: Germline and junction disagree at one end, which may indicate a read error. CDR3 coding DNA: TGTGCCAGCACCAGACTAGCGGGAGGTTTT. This encodes CASTRLAGGF. The V call is TRBV27, the J call TRBJ2-6, with 13 positions matching TRBD2. Germline CDR1 reads MNHEY; CDR2 reads SMNVEV (reference sequence). This CDR3 contains 10 residues.

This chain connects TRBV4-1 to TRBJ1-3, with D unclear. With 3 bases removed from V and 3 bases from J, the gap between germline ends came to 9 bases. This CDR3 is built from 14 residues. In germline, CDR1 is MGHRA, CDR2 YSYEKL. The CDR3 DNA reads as TGCGCCAGCAGCCAGGGGTTGGGTGGAAACACCATATATTTT. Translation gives CASSQGLGGNTIYF.

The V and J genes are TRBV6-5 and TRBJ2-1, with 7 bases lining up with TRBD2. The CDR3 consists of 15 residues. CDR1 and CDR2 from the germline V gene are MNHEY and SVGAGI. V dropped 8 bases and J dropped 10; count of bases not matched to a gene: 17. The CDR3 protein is CASPGGAQHLPEQFF. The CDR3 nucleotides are TGTGCCAGCCCGGGGGGAGCGCAACATCTCCCGGAGCAGTTCTTC.

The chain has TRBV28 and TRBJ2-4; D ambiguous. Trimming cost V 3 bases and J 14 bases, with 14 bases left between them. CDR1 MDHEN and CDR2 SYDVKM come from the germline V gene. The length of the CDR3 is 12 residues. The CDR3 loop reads CASSLPASGKYF. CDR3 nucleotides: TGTGCCAGCAGTTTGCCAGCAAGTGGAAAGTACTTC.

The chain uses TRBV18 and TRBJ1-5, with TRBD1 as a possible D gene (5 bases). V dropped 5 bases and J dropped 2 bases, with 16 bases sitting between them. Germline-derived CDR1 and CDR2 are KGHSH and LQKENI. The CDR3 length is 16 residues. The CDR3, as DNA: TGTGCCAGCTCAGTTACACGGGGCTCTGGCAATCAGCCCCAGCATTTT. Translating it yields CASSVTRGSGNQPQHF.

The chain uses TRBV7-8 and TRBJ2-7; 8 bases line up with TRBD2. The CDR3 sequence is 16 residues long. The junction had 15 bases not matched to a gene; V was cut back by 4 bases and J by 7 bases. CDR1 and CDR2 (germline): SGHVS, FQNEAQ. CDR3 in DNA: TGTGCCAGCAGCTCCCCGGGCGGGCTAGCGGGCGAGGAGCAGTACTTC. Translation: CASSSPGGLAGEEQYF.

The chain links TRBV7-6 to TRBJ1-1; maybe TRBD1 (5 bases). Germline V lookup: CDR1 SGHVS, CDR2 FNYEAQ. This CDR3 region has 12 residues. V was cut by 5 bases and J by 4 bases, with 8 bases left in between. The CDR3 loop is CASSPGITEAFF. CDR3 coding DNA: TGTGCCAGCAGCCCAGGGATCACTGAAGCTTTCTTT.

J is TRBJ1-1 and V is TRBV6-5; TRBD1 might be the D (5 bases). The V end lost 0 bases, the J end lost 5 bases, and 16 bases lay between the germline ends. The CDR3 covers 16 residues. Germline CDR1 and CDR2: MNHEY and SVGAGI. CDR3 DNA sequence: TGTGCCAGCAGTTACTCATTTACCAGGGTGGGTACTGAAGCTTTCTTT. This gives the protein CASSYSFTRVGTEAFF.

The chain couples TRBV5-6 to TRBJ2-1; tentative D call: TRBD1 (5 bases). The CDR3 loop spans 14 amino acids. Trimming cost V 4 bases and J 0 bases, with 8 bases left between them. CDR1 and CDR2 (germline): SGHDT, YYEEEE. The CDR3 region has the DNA TGTGCCAGCAGCGGGGCTCACTCCTACAATGAGCAGTTCTTC. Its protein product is CASSGAHSYNEQFF.

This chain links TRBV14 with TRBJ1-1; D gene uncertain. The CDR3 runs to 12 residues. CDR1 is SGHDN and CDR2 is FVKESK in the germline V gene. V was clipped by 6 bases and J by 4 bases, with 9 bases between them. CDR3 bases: TGTGCCAGCAGGGCCTACGGCACTGAAGCTTTCTTT. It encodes CASRAYGTEAFF. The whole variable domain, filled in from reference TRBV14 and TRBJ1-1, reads EAGVTQFPSHSVIEKGQTVTLRCDPISGHDNLYWYRRVMGKEIKFLLHFVKESKQDESGMPNNRFLAERTGGTYSTLKVQPAELEDSGVYFCASRAYGTEAFFGQGTRLTVV.

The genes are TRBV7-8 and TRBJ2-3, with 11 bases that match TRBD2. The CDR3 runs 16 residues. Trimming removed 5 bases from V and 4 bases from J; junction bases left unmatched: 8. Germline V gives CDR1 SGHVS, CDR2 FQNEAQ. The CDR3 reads CASSQSSGRAADTQYF. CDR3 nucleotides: TGTGCCAGCAGCCAGAGTAGCGGGAGGGCCGCAGATACGCAGTATTTT.

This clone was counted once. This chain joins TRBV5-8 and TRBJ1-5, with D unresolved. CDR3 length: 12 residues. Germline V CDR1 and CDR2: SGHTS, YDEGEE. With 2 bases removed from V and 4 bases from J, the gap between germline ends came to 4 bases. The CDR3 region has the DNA TGTGCCAGCAGCTTATTTAATCAGCCCCAGCATTTT. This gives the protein CASSLFNQPQHF.

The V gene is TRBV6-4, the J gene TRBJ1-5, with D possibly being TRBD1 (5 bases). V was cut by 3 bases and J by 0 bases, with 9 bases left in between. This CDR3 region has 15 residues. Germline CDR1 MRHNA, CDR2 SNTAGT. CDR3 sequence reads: CASSDQGSSNQPQHF. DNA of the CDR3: TGTGCCAGCAGTGATCAGGGTTCTAGCAATCAGCCCCAGCATTTT.

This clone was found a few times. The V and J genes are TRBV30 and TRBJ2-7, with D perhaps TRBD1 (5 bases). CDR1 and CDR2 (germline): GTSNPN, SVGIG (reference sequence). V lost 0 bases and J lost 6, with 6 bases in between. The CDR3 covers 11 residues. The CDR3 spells CAWSVQVEQYF. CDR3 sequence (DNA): TGTGCCTGGAGTGTACAGGTCGAGCAGTACTTC.

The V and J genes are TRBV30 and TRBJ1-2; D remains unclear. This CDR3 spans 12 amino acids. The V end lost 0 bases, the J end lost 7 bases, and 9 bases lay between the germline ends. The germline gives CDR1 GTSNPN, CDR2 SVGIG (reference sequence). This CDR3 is CAWSVPGSGYTF. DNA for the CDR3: TGTGCCTGGAGTGTACCGGGGAGTGGCTACACCTTC.

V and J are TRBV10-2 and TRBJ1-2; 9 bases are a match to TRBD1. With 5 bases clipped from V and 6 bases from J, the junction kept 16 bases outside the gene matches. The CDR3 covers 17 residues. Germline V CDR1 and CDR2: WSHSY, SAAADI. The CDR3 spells CASSPDRGGRWYHGYTF. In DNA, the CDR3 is TGCGCCAGCAGTCCAGACAGGGGGGGAAGGTGGTATCATGGCTACACCTTC.

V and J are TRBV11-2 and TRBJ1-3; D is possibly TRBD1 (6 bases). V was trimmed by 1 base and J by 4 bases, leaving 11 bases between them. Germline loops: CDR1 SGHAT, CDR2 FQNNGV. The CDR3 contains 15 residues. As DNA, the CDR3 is TGTGCCAGCAGCTTAGTAGGGGGTCCCGGAAACACCATATATTTT. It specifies CASSLVGGPGNTIYF.

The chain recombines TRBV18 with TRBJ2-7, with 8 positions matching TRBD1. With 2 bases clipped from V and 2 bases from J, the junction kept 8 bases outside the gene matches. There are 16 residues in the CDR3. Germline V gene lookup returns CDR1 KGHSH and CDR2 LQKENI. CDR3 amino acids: CASSPAGRTGTYEQYF. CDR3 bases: TGTGCCAGCTCACCAGCGGGCAGGACAGGGACCTACGAGCAGTACTTC.

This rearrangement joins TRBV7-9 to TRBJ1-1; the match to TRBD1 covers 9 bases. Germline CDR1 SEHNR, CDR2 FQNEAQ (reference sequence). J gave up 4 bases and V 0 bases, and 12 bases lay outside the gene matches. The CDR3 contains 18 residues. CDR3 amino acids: CASSLAPGQGGSGTEAFF. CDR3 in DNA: TGTGCCAGCAGCTTAGCGCCGGGACAGGGTGGGTCTGGCACTGAAGCTTTCTTT.

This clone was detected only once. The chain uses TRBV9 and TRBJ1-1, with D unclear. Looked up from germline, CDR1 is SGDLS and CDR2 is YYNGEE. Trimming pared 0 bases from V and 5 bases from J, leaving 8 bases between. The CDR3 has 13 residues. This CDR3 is CASSVGAETEAFF. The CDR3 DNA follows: TGTGCCAGCAGCGTAGGGGCGGAGACTGAAGCTTTCTTT. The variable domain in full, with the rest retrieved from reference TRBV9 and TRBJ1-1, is DSGVTQTPKHLITATGQRVTLRCSPRSGDLSVYWYQQSLDQGLQFLIQYYNGEERAKGNILERFSAQQFPDLHSELNLSSLELGDSALYFCASSVGAETEAFFGQGTRLTVV.

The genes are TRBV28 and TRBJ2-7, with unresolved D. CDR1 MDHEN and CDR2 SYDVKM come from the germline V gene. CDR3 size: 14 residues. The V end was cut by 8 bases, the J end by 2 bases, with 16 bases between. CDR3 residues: CASVVLGGTYEQYF. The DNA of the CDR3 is TGTGCCAGCGTAGTTTTGGGCGGCACCTACGAGCAGTACTTC.

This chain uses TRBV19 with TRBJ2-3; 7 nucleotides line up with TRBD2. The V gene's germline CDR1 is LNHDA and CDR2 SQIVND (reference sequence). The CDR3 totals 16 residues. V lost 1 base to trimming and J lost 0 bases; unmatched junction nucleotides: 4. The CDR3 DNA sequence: TGTGCCAGTAGTATAGTCGTCGGGGGGAGCACAGATACGCAGTATTTT. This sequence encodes CASSIVVGGSTDTQYF.

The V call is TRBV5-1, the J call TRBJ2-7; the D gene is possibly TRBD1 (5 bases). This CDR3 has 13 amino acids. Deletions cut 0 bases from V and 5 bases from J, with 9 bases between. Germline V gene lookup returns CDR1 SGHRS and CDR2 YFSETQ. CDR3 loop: CASSLDRLDEQYF. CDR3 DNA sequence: TGCGCCAGCAGCTTGGACAGGCTCGACGAGCAGTACTTC.

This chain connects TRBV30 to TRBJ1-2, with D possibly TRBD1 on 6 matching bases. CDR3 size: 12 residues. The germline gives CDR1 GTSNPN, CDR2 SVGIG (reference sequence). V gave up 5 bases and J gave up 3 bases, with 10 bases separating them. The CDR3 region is CAWGTPDYGYTF. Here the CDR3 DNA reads TGTGCCTGGGGGACACCAGACTATGGCTACACCTTC.